The source of this T cell receptor (beta chain) is a study of T-cell reconstitution after alpha-beta-depleted transplantation in children. There are a few counts of this clonotype. This CDR3 contains 17 residues. Trimming took 1 base from V and 7 from J; bases not matched to a gene: 14. In germline, CDR1 is SGHTA, CDR2 FQGNSA. Unique molecular identifiers were incorporated during preparation of the TCRbeta library. One entry per CDR3 protein, called by TCRdb with MiXCR from the PCR reads. The sample contains 500,000 to 600,000 distinct CDR3 sequences, approximately 20% of which appear only once. This TCR derives from a human donor who donated a stem cell graft to a child with acute lymphoblastic leukemia. The sample was PBMCs from the stem cell graft donor, taken from the stem cell graft. The chain carries TRBV7-2 and TRBJ2-7, with 9 bases that match TRBD2. In DNA, the CDR3 is TGTGCCAGCAGCTTAGTAGGCGGGAGGGCCGTAATGTCGGAGCAGTACTTC. It specifies CASSLVGGRAVMSEQYF.